This T cell receptor beta chain is drawn from a study of blood T cell repertoires in COVID-19. The overall study: Whether acute or convalescent, the COVID-19 samples came from the United States, Italy and Spain. From T cells, B-cell-depleted T cells, or PBMCs came the material, which was cDNA or gDNA.

In the study's own analysis: Amplifying reference gene primers gave estimates of nucleated cell counts. Repertoires were generated with immunoSEQ multiplex PCR, while TCRdb's copy carries only in-frame clones and drops some. V, J and clone size are taken as reported in that table, and D and trimming were inferred from the DNA itself. The table shows 200,000 to 300,000 clones, with roughly four fifths occurring only once. Germline CDR1 and CDR2: SQVTM and ANQGSEA. V lost 4 bases, J lost 6 bases, and 8 bases stayed unmatched. The CDR3 has 13 amino acids. V and J are TRBV29-1 and TRBJ1-2; TRBD1 aligns across 7 bases. Sequencing input: peripheral blood. The receptor's source is a young man who had recovered from COVID-19. The CDR3 sequence: CSVAHRGRDGYTF. As DNA, the CDR3 is TGCAGCGTTGCTCACAGGGGAAGGGATGGCTACACCTTC.